This paragraph reports one T cell receptor (beta chain). There is no known antigen for this receptor. CDR1 and CDR2 (LNHDA, SQIVND) derive from the germline V gene (reference sequence). Trimming removed 1 base from V and 4 bases from J; the gene matches leave 5 bases unexplained. From its cysteine to its phenylalanine, the CDR3 spans 16 amino acids. Solely the CDR3 DNA is kept, with 48 bases framed from the first base. The data originate from a study of cytomegalovirus exposure and HLA in healthy donors (dated by TCRdb to about 2017). Broadly, across the study: According to an earlier analysis of several hundred of the donors, about 170 million T cells yielded over 100 million unique TCR beta sequences and around 300 Gb of sequence data. Roughly 300 gigabases of sequencing data and roughly 90 million unique TCR sequences were included in an early release covering several hundred HLA-typed donors. Of the 300 to 500 genotyped donors, approximately 81% were placed in the genetic ancestry cluster associated with self-reported Caucasian donors. The study was designed to test whether signatures of past pathogen exposure could be identified by cataloging public T cell receptors. The T cell repertoires of about 700 subjects were profiled by immunosequencing and related to cytomegalovirus serostatus. Besides the first cohort of hundreds of subjects, a separate validation cohort made up of about 120 different subjects was used. The study combined high-throughput TCR immunosequencing, statistical association of individual TCRs with disease status, and machine learning to predict cytomegalovirus infection status. In a later analysis, previously published TCR beta repertoires from 500 to 750 donors were re-analyzed and high-resolution HLA genotyping was added so that TCR occurrence patterns could be studied. In the later analysis, no new phenotypic data were used to find candidate immune exposures; instead, reliance was placed on TCR beta sequences and their occurrence across donors. In an earlier analysis of 500 to 650 of the donors, high-throughput TCR beta sequencing was used to judge whether each TCR beta V gene segment behaved as functional or pseudogenic. Donor age, sex, ethnicity and CMV serostatus were collected together with the repertoire data. In a later genetic analysis, genome-wide SNP genotypes for about 65% of the 666 donors were used, and that subset was treated as a discovery cohort. Every repertoire in the discovery cohort had been generated on one and the same sequencing platform. HLA typing covered class I and class II loci at four-digit resolution. The number of typed donors differed by locus: roughly 620-630 for A, B, C, DRB1 and DQB1; approximately 520 for DQA1; 606 for DPA1; and 450 to 480 for DPB1. Because of strong linkage in the cohort, roughly five DR-DQ haplotypes were treated as single units for association and clustering. On average, about 240,000 unique TCR beta nucleotide sequences were sequenced per donor among a few hundred genotyped donors of the cohort, with 15% to 20% of those sequences being non-productive.

The investigation overall reported the following: The earlier analysis of a few hundred of the donors excluded some 15 rarely observed V segments, including chromosome 9 orphons, because counts were too low. Most CMV-associated TCR beta chains appeared to be HLA-restricted in a later analysis, and the HLA associations seemed to be driven largely by CMV exposure. A later genetic analysis reported fewer N-insertions in productive TCRs among donors in an Asian-associated ancestry cluster than the roughly 720-donor mean. In vitro tests confirmed that a few of the cytomegalovirus-associated TCR beta chains recognize cytomegalovirus antigens. Some IMGT-functional V segments, including TRBV6-2 and TRBV6-3, could not be told apart with the 87-base-pair reads, so those segments were excluded. According to a later analysis, TCR association rates differed among HLA loci, with DRB1 alleles showing the most associated TCRs and HLA-C alleles showing the fewest. The only immune exposure information available for the cohort was CMV serostatus. Only TCR beta chains were sequenced in this cohort, and the absence of alpha or paired-chain data limited detectable features. Linkage disequilibrium might explain the correlated functional status among segregating V segments, but an unknown experimental factor could not be excluded. In a later analysis, over 15,000 TCR beta sequences were associated with specific HLA alleles at a false discovery rate of 0.05. Because HLA typing was unavailable for some donors at each locus, only the typed subset was used in association tests. In a later genetic analysis, a missense DCLRE1C variant was associated with V-gene and J-gene trimming of TCR beta chains, and the association was replicated in an independent cohort. A further reported finding was that TCR beta sequences accurately predicted the HLA-A and HLA-B alleles for most subjects in the first cohort. Broadly in line with IMGT annotations, most TCR beta V segments showed up in productive rearrangements about 87% or about 30% of the time in an earlier analysis of a few hundred of the donors. According to a later analysis, parvovirus B19, influenza, CMV and Epstein-Barr virus appeared linked to several top co-occurrence clusters. Strong co-occurrence of HLA alleles, especially DR and DQ, made assigning TCR associations to individual alleles difficult. Cytomegalovirus status was reported to be diagnosed by the classifier with high specificity and sensitivity in both the original and validation cohorts. It was suggested by the authors that the approach could potentially be generalized to other disease states and immunological phenotypes. In the study, some 160 TCR beta chains were listed as associated with cytomegalovirus. A cluster of highly shared sequence variants was judged likely to represent a technical artifact of the sequencing pipeline. While some public TCRs were present in many individuals, most TCR sequences turned up only very rarely across donors. The presence/absence analyses assumed that sequencing depth was roughly uniform across donors, and that assumption may not be true. Compared with equally common non-associated chains, HLA-associated TCR beta chains in a later analysis were more clonally expanded and had lower generation probabilities.

The library relied on the immunoSEQ multiplex PCR assay. A mixture of 60 forward primers for TCR Vbeta segments and 13 reverse primers for TCR Jbeta segments was used in the multiplex PCR. Amplification of the CDR3 region of rearranged TCR beta genes was performed with a multiplex PCR assay on genomic DNA. The amplified TCR beta libraries were sequenced on the Illumina HiSeq System as 87-base-pair reads. Per the original workflow: Across the 600 to 700 repertoires, a later analysis counted tens of millions of unique TCR beta chains, 8.5 million to 12 million of which were shared by at least two donors. Raw reads were error-corrected and collapsed into unique sequences with a nearest-neighbor algorithm that merged closely related sequences to remove PCR and sequencing errors. V, D and J gene segments were assigned by aligning CDR3 sequences to IMGT reference sequences. For a sequence to be retained, at least a six-nucleotide match to both a V gene segment and a J gene segment was required. Rearrangements were classified as productive when the CDR3 lacked stop codons and remained in frame with V and J, and all other rearrangements were classified as non-productive. Following IMGT convention, CDR3 was defined as the stretch from the second conserved V-encoded cysteine to the conserved J-encoded phenylalanine. In an earlier analysis of some 550 of the donors, sequences lacking an unambiguous match to a single V gene segment were excluded. In an earlier analysis of 500 to 750 of the donors, V segments were called functional above 56.7% productive rearrangements and were called segregating when the between-donor standard deviation exceeded 5%. A statistical classification framework was built for diagnosing cytomegalovirus status from the catalog of TCR beta chain sequences. In a later analysis, TCR nucleotide sequences were compared against IMGT/GENE-DB human TR gene sequences so that V and J genes could be assigned. Using the TCRdist pipeline, a later analysis assigned CDR3 sequences along with most-parsimonious VDJ recombination scenarios. In a later analysis, every TCR beta chain was defined by the combination of its CDR3 amino acid sequence and its V-gene family, and reads without a unique V-gene family were dropped. As a way to deal with suspected cross-contamination and a sequencing artifact, a later analysis dropped hundreds of nucleotide sequences that were highly shared and had low generation probability. In a later analysis, a clonal expansion index was calculated for each public chain from normalized within-repertoire ranks of inferred template counts. In a later analysis, generation probabilities were computed using a VDJ recombination model fitted to out-of-frame rearrangements, and the results were checked against IGoR. In a later analysis, TCR-TCR, TCR-HLA and TCR-CMV co-occurrence was scored with hypergeometric tests, and a repertoire-size bias correction was applied to TCR pairs. To estimate false discovery rates, a later analysis permuted the HLA or CMV assignments 20 times. A later analysis grouped co-occurring TCRs with DBSCAN, adding TCRdist sequence similarity when clustering within HLA-allele-positive subsets. Repertoires with fewer than 30,000 or more than 120,000 public chains were left out of co-occurrence clustering, as were a handful of repertoires with anomalous nucleotide sharing. TCRdb took over this immuneACCESS table, retaining in-frame rearrangements with V and J assigned. Such tables are incomplete; in checked studies, under half of the missing clones stem from an unresolved V gene, and the remainder is unexplained. V and J calls plus clone size are reproduced from that table; the DNA served to infer D and trimming. The record for this sample contains approximately 110,000 clones. Together, the top ten hold about 3.5% of the sample.

In total, approximately 690 healthy bone marrow donors made up the cohort. At the time of sampling, all cohort members were nominally healthy, though unrecorded immune exposures were likely present. The donor was CMV seronegative and was included in the group of a few hundred seronegative cohort members. Every donor gave a peripheral blood sample, and the peripheral blood mononuclear cells from that sample were used for TCR beta sequencing. The Qiagen DNeasy Blood Extraction Kit was used to extract genomic DNA from the blood cell samples. The clonotype originates from a man in his late teens or twenties in good health and CMV-seronegative. Sequencing was done on a sample of PBMCs. The chain joins TRBV19 to TRBJ2-2, with TRBD2 matching 8 junction bases. The nucleotide sequence reads as follows: TGTGCCAGTAGTATAGGGACTAGCATGCGCACCGGGGAGCTGTTTTTT. This encodes CASSIGTSMRTGELFF.